What follows describes a single T cell receptor (beta chain). Using immunoSEQ multiplex PCR, the repertoire was profiled, and TCRdb retains in-frame clones only, with some absent. The table records 70,000 to 80,000 clones, over 70% of them present only once. CDR1 and CDR2 from the germline V gene are SEHNR and FQNEAQ (reference sequence). The V gene lost 0 bases and the J gene lost 3 bases, with 6 bases spanning the gap. This CDR3 region has 13 residues. This entry belongs to a study of OX40 agonist ivuxolimab in advanced cancers. For the study at large: Two cutaneous melanoma patients and one hepatocellular carcinoma patient, three in all, had partial responses.

People who had autoimmune disease history or systemic immunosuppression were excluded. The TCR comes from an adult with an advanced solid tumor such as melanoma, head and neck, liver or kidney cancer. V is TRBV7-9 and J is TRBJ2-7; D gene ambiguous. The sample in question was CD4+ or CD8+ T cells sorted from blood, obtained in a trial of the OX40 agonist ivuxolimab. CDR3 nucleotide sequence: TGTGCCAGCAGCTTAGCAAGGAGCTACGAGCAGTACTTC. It encodes CASSLARSYEQYF.